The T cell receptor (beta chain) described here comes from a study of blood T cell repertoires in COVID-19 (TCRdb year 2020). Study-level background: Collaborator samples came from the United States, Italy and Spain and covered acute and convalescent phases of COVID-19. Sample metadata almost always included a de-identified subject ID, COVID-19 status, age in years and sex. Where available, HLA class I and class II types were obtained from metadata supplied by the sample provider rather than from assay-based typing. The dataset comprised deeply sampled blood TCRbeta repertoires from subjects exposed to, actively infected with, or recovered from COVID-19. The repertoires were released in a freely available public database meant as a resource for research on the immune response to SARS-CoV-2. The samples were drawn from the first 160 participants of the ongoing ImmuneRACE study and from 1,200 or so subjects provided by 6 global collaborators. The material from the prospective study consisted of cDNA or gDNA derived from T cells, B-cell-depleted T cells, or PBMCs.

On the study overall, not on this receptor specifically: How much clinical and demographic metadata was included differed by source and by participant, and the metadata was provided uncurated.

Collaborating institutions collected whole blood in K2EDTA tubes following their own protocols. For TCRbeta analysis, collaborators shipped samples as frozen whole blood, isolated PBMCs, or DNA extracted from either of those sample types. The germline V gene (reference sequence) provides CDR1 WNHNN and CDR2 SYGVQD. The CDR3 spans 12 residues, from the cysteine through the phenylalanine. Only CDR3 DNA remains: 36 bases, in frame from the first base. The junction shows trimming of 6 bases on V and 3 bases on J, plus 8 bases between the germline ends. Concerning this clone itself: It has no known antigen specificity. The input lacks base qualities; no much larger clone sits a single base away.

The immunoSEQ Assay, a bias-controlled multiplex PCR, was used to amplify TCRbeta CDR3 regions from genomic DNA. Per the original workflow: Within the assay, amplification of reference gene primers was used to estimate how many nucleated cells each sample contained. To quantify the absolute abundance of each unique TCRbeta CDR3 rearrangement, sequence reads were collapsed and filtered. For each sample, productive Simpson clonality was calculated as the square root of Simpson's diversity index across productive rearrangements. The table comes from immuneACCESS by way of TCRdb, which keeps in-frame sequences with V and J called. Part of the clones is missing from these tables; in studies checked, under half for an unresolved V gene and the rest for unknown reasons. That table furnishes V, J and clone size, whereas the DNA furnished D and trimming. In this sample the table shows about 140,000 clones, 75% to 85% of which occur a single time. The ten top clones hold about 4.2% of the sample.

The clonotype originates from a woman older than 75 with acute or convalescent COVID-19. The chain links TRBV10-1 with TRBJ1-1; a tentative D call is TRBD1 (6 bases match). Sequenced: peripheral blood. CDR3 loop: CASSQGYTEAFF. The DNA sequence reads TGCGCCAGCAGCCAGGGGTACACTGAAGCTTTCTTT.